The T cell receptor beta chain described here comes from a study of T cells in Graves' hyperthyroidism and ophthalmopathy. RNA transcripts were the template for amplifying TCR beta CDR3 regions. The TCR CDR3 was amplified in a first-round RT-PCR using the HTBI primer set. TCRdb re-derived calls from the multiplex PCR reads in MiXCR, one entry per CDR3 protein. The sample records 100,000 to 130,000 distinct CDR3 sequences, about a sixth being singletons. The length of the CDR3 is 15 residues. The J segment lost 6 bases and the V segment lost 2 bases, leaving 5 bases of the junction unmatched. Germline CDR1 GTSNPN, CDR2 SVGIG (reference sequence). This clonotype was counted many times. Its antigen remains unidentified. Overall study results and limits: A 13 V-J model separated ophthalmopathy from stable hyperthyroidism.

Diagnosis of hyperthyroidism was new in patients aged 18 to 65, and its duration was under 2 months. Orbital computed tomography and thyroid ultrasound, together with serum TRAb and thyroxine and clinical symptoms, were used for diagnoses. Fresh 10 ml peripheral blood yielded PBMCs. V and J are TRBV30 and TRBJ2-1, with 12 nucleotides matching TRBD2. Sequences were obtained from blood. The sequence derives from a woman between 45 and 60 years old with Graves' hyperthyroidism. For the CDR3, the DNA is TGTGCCTGGAGTAAGGGACTAGCGGGCGCCAATGAGCAGTTCTTC. Amino acid sequence: CAWSKGLAGANEQFF.